This T cell receptor (beta chain) was documented in a study of blood T cell repertoires in COVID-19. The CDR3 contains 13 residues. The V gene end was trimmed by 8 bases and the J gene end by 8 bases; junction bases not matched to a gene: 6. Per germline, CDR1 MDHEN and CDR2 SYDVKM. This table comes from immunoSEQ multiplex PCR, and its TCRdb copy is limited to in-frame clones, with some not included. The data show 300,000 or so clones, around 90% seen once. V usage is TRBV28 and J usage is TRBJ1-4; 9 nucleotides match TRBD1. Sample: peripheral blood. The sequence was obtained from a man aged 45-65 years with active or convalescent COVID-19. The chain's CDR3 is CASRTGEYEKLFF. DNA for the CDR3: TGTGCCAGCCGGACAGGGGAATACGAAAAACTGTTTTTT.